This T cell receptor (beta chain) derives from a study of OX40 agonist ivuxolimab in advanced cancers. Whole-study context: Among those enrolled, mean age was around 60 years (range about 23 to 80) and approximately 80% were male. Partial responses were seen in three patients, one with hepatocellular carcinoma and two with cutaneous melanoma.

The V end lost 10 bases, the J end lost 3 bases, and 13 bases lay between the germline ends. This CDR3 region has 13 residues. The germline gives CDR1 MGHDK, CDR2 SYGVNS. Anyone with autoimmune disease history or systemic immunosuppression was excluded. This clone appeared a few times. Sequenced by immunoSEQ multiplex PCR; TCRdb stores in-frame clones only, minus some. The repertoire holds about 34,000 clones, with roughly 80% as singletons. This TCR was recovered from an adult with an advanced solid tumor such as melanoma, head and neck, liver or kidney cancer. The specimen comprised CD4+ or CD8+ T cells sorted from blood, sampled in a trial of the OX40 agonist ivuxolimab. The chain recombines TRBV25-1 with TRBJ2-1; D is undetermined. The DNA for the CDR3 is TGTGCCACCATGAAAGGCGGCTACAATGAGCAGTTCTTC. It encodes CATMKGGYNEQFF.